This is a list of T cell receptor beta chains from one sample in a study of identifying expanded T cells in peripheral blood. Generated by immunoSEQ multiplex PCR, the TCRdb table keeps only in-frame clones and is missing some. The sample yields about 78,000 clones, just under 85% seen once. Sequencing used blood. All receptors derive from a person between 18 and 75 years old in good health. Each CDR3 is given with its conserved first and last residue. The D gene is left open where the match is weak. Size is omitted from some rows. Given values are once, few, many or a class for expanded clones.

j_call d_call v_call clone_size cdr3_aa cdr3_nt
TRBJ1-3 - TRBV6-1 - CASILGFSGNTIYF -
TRBJ2-2 TRBD2 TRBV19 - CASSRGSGGTGELFF TGTGCCAGTAGTAGGGGTAGCGGGGGCACCGGGGAGCTGTTTTTT
TRBJ2-2 - TRBV11-3 once CASSLTRTTGELFF TGTGCCAGCAGCTTGACTAGAACCACCGGGGAGCTGTTTTTT
TRBJ2-5 TRBD2 TRBV5-1 - CASSFRGAGEGGETQYF TGCGCCAGCAGCTTTCGAGGTGCGGGAGAAGGAGGAGAGACCCAGTACTTC
TRBJ1-5 TRBD1 TRBV6-1 - CASSEGTGGWGNQPQHF TGTGCCAGCAGTGAAGGGACAGGGGGCTGGGGCAATCAGCCCCAGCATTTT
TRBJ2-7 - TRBV5-4 once CASSSGLIGIYEQYF TGTGCCAGCAGCTCAGGACTAATAGGGATCTACGAGCAGTACTTC
TRBJ1-2 TRBD1 TRBV6-6 - CASRTGQGWGCTF TGTGCCAGCAGGACCGGACAGGGCTGGGGATGCACCTTC
TRBJ1-5 - TRBV10-3 few CAISERAAGKGNQPQHF TGTGCCATCAGTGAGAGGGCGGCAGGGAAGGGCAATCAGCCCCAGCATTTT
TRBJ2-7 - TRBV28 - CASSGAQGHTGSYEQYF TGTGCCAGCAGTGGGGCTCAGGGACATACGGGCTCCTACGAGCAGTACTTC
TRBJ2-1 TRBD1 TRBV19 - CASSIDLGTGKEFF TGTGCCAGTAGTATAGATCTGGGGACAGGGAAGGAGTTCTTC
TRBJ2-7 - TRBV7-8 - CASSFWGDRSYEQYF TGTGCCAGCAGCTTTTGGGGGGACAGATCCTACGAGCAGTACTTC
TRBJ1-2 TRBD1 TRBV4-2 once CASSQEAGTGAYGYTF TGTGCCAGCAGCCAAGAGGCTGGGACAGGGGCCTATGGCTACACCTTC
TRBJ2-1 - TRBV2 - CATSFGASSYNEQFF TGTGCCACCTCATTCGGGGCCAGCTCCTACAATGAGCAGTTCTTC
TRBJ2-2 TRBD1 TRBV4-2 - CASSQELGQGAGGELFF TGTGCCAGCAGCCAAGAGTTGGGACAGGGGGCCGGCGGGGAGCTGTTTTTT
TRBJ2-4 - TRBV2 - CASSEALGAQGNIQYF TGTGCCAGCAGTGAAGCGCTTGGGGCCCAGGGAAACATTCAGTACTTC
TRBJ2-7 - TRBV10-3 - CAIGTTGLSYEQYF TGTGCCATCGGAACAACAGGGTTATCCTACGAGCAGTACTTC
TRBJ2-3 - TRBV5-8 - CASSLEGDPITDTQYF TGTGCCAGCAGCTTGGAGGGGGACCCAATCACAGATACGCAGTATTTT
TRBJ2-1 - TRBV2 - CASSRSGLEQFF TGTGCCAGCAGTAGATCAGGGCTTGAGCAGTTCTTC
TRBJ1-2 TRBD1 TRBV6-5 - CASSYMDRNYGYTF TGTGCCAGCAGTTACATGGACAGGAACTATGGCTACACCTTC
TRBJ2-7 - TRBV7-8 - CASSSASQSGQYF TGTGCCAGCAGCTCTGCGTCCCAGTCGGGGCAGTACTTC
TRBJ1-1 TRBD1 TRBV30 - CAWSAGTGDIEAFF TGTGCCTGGAGCGCCGGGACAGGGGATATCGAAGCTTTCTTT
TRBJ2-5 TRBD2 TRBV4-3 few CASSLGLAGDTETQYF TGCGCCAGCAGCCTGGGACTAGCGGGAGATACAGAGACCCAGTACTTC
TRBJ2-7 - TRBV5-5 - CASSPGLGISYEQYF TGTGCCAGCAGCCCGGGGCTGGGGATCTCCTACGAGCAGTACTTC
TRBJ1-5 - TRBV19 - CASSIMGIPSNQPQHF TGTGCCAGTAGTATAATGGGAATCCCATCGAATCAGCCCCAGCATTTT
TRBJ1-2 - TRBV6-5 - CASSYSTRTDDGYTF TGTGCCAGCAGTTACTCGACCCGGACAGACGATGGCTACACCTTC
TRBJ2-1 - TRBV19 once CASSILFMASYGNEQFF TGTGCCAGTAGTATACTATTCATGGCTAGCTATGGCAATGAGCAGTTCTTC
TRBJ2-4 TRBD2 TRBV19 - CASSFGLAGLKNIQYF TGTGCCAGTAGTTTCGGACTAGCGGGGCTCAAAAACATTCAGTACTTC
TRBJ2-5 - TRBV14 - CASSQGLGTQYF TGTGCCAGCAGCCAAGGGTTGGGGACCCAGTACTTC
TRBJ1-1 - TRBV7-2 - CASSLAAGENTEAFF TGTGCCAGCAGCTTAGCGGCAGGGGAGAACACTGAAGCTTTCTTT
TRBJ2-3 - TRBV28 - CASSFPPGGSDTQYF TGTGCCAGCAGTTTCCCCCCAGGGGGGTCAGATACGCAGTATTTT
TRBJ1-1 - TRBV19 - CASSQYSEAFF TGTGCCAGTTCCCAGTATTCTGAAGCTTTCTTT
TRBJ2-2 - TRBV7-9 - CASSPLTGELFF TGTGCCAGCAGCCCACTCACCGGGGAGCTGTTTTTT
TRBJ2-1 - TRBV5-4 - CASSRPQSLSSYNEQFF TGTGCCAGCAGCCGCCCCCAGAGTCTGAGCTCCTACAATGAGCAGTTCTTC
TRBJ2-3 TRBD2 TRBV9 - CASSPGLADLRDTQYF TGTGCCAGCAGCCCCGGACTAGCGGATCTCAGGGATACGCAGTATTTT
TRBJ2-7 - TRBV18 - CASSRGGVYEQYF TGTGCCAGCTCACGGGGGGGCGTTTACGAGCAGTACTTC
TRBJ1-2 - TRBV6-5 - CASSSGVRGYTF TGTGCCAGCAGTTCGGGGGTGCGGGGCTACACCTTC
TRBJ1-1 - TRBV4-3 few CASSLTDIGVAFF TGCGCCAGCAGCCTTACCGACATCGGGGTAGCTTTCTTT
TRBJ2-7 TRBD2 TRBV29-1 many CSVTSDHEQYF TGCAGCGTCACTAGCGACCACGAGCAGTACTTC
TRBJ1-1 - TRBV7-9 - CASSEAANTEAFF TGTGCCAGCAGCGAGGCCGCGAACACTGAAGCTTTCTTT
TRBJ1-2 - TRBV9 - CASSAVQGYFNYGYTF TGTGCCAGCAGCGCGGTTCAGGGTTACTTTAACTATGGCTACACCTTC
TRBJ2-5 TRBD1 TRBV28 - CASSLSDRGGETQYF TGTGCCAGCAGTTTAAGCGACAGGGGAGGAGAGACCCAGTACTTC
TRBJ1-1 TRBD1 TRBV7-9 - CASSLGQGATEAFF TGTGCCAGCAGCTTAGGGCAGGGGGCCACTGAAGCTTTCTTT
TRBJ2-7 - TRBV4-2 - CASSQGGETGYEQYF TGTGCCAGCAGCCAAGGAGGGGAGACGGGCTACGAGCAGTACTTC
TRBJ2-2 - TRBV7-8 - CASSFLQAINTGELFF TGTGCCAGCAGCTTTCTCCAGGCGATTAACACCGGGGAGCTGTTTTTT
TRBJ2-5 - TRBV6-5 - CASSAQGGPQETQYF TGTGCCAGCAGCGCACAGGGTGGCCCCCAAGAGACCCAGTACTTC
TRBJ1-2 - TRBV7-2 - CASSLGVGGDGYTF TGTGCCAGCAGCTTAGGCGTAGGAGGGGATGGCTACACCTTC
TRBJ2-1 - TRBV5-8 - CASSFAGLVEQFF TGTGCCAGCAGCTTTGCGGGGTTGGTTGAGCAGTTCTTC
TRBJ2-2 TRBD2 TRBV27 few CASSFRPGLASGELFF TGTGCCAGCAGTTTTCGTCCGGGACTAGCCTCCGGGGAGCTGTTTTTT
TRBJ2-7 TRBD1 TRBV19 - CASSIPGQGTYEQYF TGTGCCAGTAGTATTCCGGGACAGGGGACCTACGAGCAGTACTTC
TRBJ2-2 TRBD2 TRBV7-6 - CASSETSATGELFF TGTGCCAGCAGCGAGACTAGCGCCACCGGGGAGCTGTTTTTT
TRBJ2-1 TRBD2 TRBV7-3 - CASSSGLAGAFANEQFF TGTGCCAGCAGCTCGGGACTAGCGGGAGCATTTGCCAATGAGCAGTTCTTC
TRBJ2-7 TRBD2 TRBV7-3 - CASSLHGGRNEQYF TGTGCCAGCAGCTTACATGGCGGGAGGAACGAGCAGTACTTC
TRBJ1-1 - TRBV5-4 - CASSLIGGTEAFF TGTGCCAGCAGCTTAATTGGAGGCACTGAAGCTTTCTTT
TRBJ1-1 - TRBV28 - CASSHRPRTEAFF TGTGCCAGCAGTCACAGACCCAGGACTGAAGCTTTCTTT
TRBJ2-7 - TRBV7-9 - CASSLDRLGVPYEQYF TGTGCCAGCAGCTTAGACCGGCTGGGAGTACCCTACGAGCAGTACTTC